This TCR beta chain was recovered during a study of blood T cell repertoires in COVID-19. The assay was immunoSEQ multiplex PCR, and TCRdb's table has in-frame clones only and misses some. Of about 300,000 clones detected, approximately 89% appear once; the ten largest clones hold approximately 6.6%. The CDR3 is made up of 16 amino acids. Germline values: CDR1 KGHDR, CDR2 SFDVKD. V was shortened by 2 bases and J by 2 bases, with 12 bases between the two germline ends. This chain uses TRBV24-1 with TRBJ2-1, with D perhaps matching TRBD1 (5 bases). This TCR derives from a woman in her thirties who had recovered from COVID-19. Sequencing used peripheral blood. CDR3 amino acids: CATSDSTPTAYNEQFF. For the CDR3, the DNA is TGTGCCACCAGTGATTCAACCCCGACAGCCTACAATGAGCAGTTCTTC.